This TCR beta chain was recorded in a study of cytomegalovirus exposure and HLA in healthy donors. As regards this clone: Its antigen is unidentified.

This CDR3 spans 19 amino acids. CDR1 is LNHDA and CDR2 is SQIVND in the germline V gene (reference sequence). Trimming took off 3 bases at V and 3 bases at J, with 21 bases between the two ends. Researchers ran the PCR with 60 Vbeta and 13 Jbeta primers. Sequenced by immunoSEQ multiplex PCR; TCRdb stores in-frame clones only, minus some. This table holds over 200,000 clones. Study observations and caveats: CMV serostatus was the sole immune exposure data available.

The sequencing input was PBMCs. This clonotype was obtained from a woman in her 30s in good health and CMV-seropositive. The rearrangement uses TRBV19 and TRBJ2-6, with D maybe TRBD1 (6 bases). The CDR3 nucleotides read TGTGCCAGTAGTATTATAGTTGGGGGCGCGTTTGGTGGGGCCAACGTCCTGACTTTC. Protein: CASSIIVGGAFGGANVLTF.